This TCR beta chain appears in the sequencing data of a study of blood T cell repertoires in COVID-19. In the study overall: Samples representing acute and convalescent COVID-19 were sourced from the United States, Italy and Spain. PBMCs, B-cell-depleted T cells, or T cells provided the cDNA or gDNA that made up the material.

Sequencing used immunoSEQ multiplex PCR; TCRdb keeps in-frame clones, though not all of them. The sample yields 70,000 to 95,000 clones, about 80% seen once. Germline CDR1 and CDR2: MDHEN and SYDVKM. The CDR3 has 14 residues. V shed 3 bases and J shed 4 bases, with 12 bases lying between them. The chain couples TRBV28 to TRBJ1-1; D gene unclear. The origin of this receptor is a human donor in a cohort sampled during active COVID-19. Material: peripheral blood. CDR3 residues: CASSFSRRGTEAFF. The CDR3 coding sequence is TGTGCCAGCAGTTTTTCCCGGCGAGGCACTGAAGCTTTCTTT.